These T cell receptor beta chains were read from a single sample in a study of control samples from healthy donors and cancer patients. Clones were read by immunoSEQ multiplex PCR, and TCRdb kept only the in-frame ones, dropping some. The profile shows approximately 140,000 clones, over 85% of them singletons. Sequencing was performed on blood. The receptor set was obtained from a young man in good health. The CDR3 runs from the conserved cysteine through the conserved F or W. A D gene is named only where the DNA matches it firmly. A clone size is listed for some rows: how often the clone was seen (once, few, many), or a class if it is expanded.

TRBV30	once	TRBJ1-6	.	CAWSVPGVNNSPLHF	TGTGCCTGGAGTGTCCCCGGAGTAAATAATTCACCCCTCCACTTT
TRBV9	.	TRBJ2-2	TRBD2	CASSVTPSGRNTGELFF	TGTGCCAGCAGCGTAACCCCTAGCGGGAGGAACACCGGGGAGCTGTTTTTT
TRBV28	.	TRBJ2-2	.	CASSPPRANTGELFF	TGTGCCAGCAGTCCCCCTCGAGCGAACACCGGGGAGCTGTTTTTT
TRBV18	.	TRBJ2-5	.	CASSPTTGLETQYF	TGTGCCAGCTCACCGACGACGGGACTAGAGACCCAGTACTTC
TRBV9	.	TRBJ2-2	.	CASSPRASRTSLYTGELFF	TGTGCCAGCAGCCCGAGGGCCTCACGAACTAGCCTTTACACCGGGGAGCTGTTTTTT
TRBV28	.	TRBJ1-2	.	CASNESQRHGYTF	TGTGCCAGCAATGAAAGCCAGAGACATGGCTACACCTTC
TRBV5-5	.	TRBJ1-3	TRBD1	CASSRTGSSGNTIYF	TGTGCCAGCAGCCGGACAGGGAGCTCTGGAAACACCATATATTTT
TRBV2	.	TRBJ2-3	TRBD1	CASSVDRGSTDTQYF	TGTGCCAGCAGTGTTGACAGGGGGAGCACAGATACGCAGTATTTT
TRBV3-1/TRBV3-2	once	TRBJ2-3	.	CASSQDGGRDTQYF	TGTGCCAGCAGCCAAGACGGGGGGCGGGATACGCAGTATTTT
TRBV27	.	TRBJ1-2	.	CASSLFPRNYGYTF	TGTGCCAGCAGTTTATTCCCCAGAAACTATGGCTACACCTTC
TRBV10-1	.	TRBJ1-4	.	CASLLTPGTELATNEKLFF	TGCGCCAGCCTCCTCACCCCCGGGACGGAGCTTGCAACTAATGAAAAACTGTTTTTT
TRBV27	.	TRBJ2-1	TRBD2	CASSLGGSGSYNEQFF	TGTGCCAGCAGCCTCGGGGGGAGTGGCTCCTACAATGAGCAGTTCTTC
TRBV28	.	TRBJ2-1	TRBD1	CASRGTERYNEQFF	TGTGCCAGCAGGGGGACAGAGAGATACAATGAGCAGTTCTTC
TRBV28	.	TRBJ2-5	.	CASSPSGDQETQYF	TGTGCCAGCAGCCCATCAGGAGATCAAGAGACCCAGTACTTC
TRBV29-1	.	TRBJ1-1	.	CSVAHNRATEAFF	TGCAGCGTTGCGCATAACAGGGCCACTGAAGCTTTCTTT
TRBV2	.	TRBJ1-1	.	CASSRPGANTEAFF	TGTGCCAGCAGTAGACCGGGAGCGAACACTGAAGCTTTCTTT
TRBV28	.	TRBJ1-4	TRBD1	CASTQPTGNEKLFF	TGTGCCAGCACACAGCCGACAGGGAATGAAAAACTGTTTTTT
TRBV30	.	TRBJ2-5	.	CAWSVRGIRMLAQYF	TGTGCCTGGAGTGTACGGGGTATCAGAATGTTGGCCCAGTACTTC
TRBV19	.	TRBJ1-4	.	CASSGNIATNEKLFF	TGTGCCAGTAGTGGGAACATTGCAACTAATGAAAAACTGTTTTTT
TRBV18	.	TRBJ1-1	.	CASSGGMNTEAFF	TGTGCCAGCTCGGGCGGAATGAACACTGAAGCTTTCTTT
TRBV28	.	TRBJ1-2	TRBD1	CASRIRDRANYGYTF	TGTGCCAGCAGGATCCGCGACAGGGCTAACTATGGCTACACCTTC
TRBV2	.	TRBJ2-3	.	CASSGTGLWDTQYF	TGTGCCAGCAGTGGGACCGGATTATGGGATACGCAGTATTTT
TRBV3-1/TRBV3-2	.	TRBJ1-6	.	CASSQDLYNSPLHF	TGTGCCAGCAGCCAGGACCTGTATAATTCACCCCTCCACTTT
TRBV5-4	.	TRBJ1-1	.	CASSADGRGEAFF	TGTGCCAGCAGCGCCGATGGGAGGGGTGAAGCTTTCTTT
TRBV6-5	.	TRBJ2-2	TRBD2	CASSYGTSGSTGELFF	TGTGCCAGCAGTTACGGGACTAGCGGGAGCACCGGGGAGCTGTTTTTT
TRBV7-9	.	TRBJ1-2	.	CASSSGGRGYTF	TGTGCCAGCAGCTCTGGGGGGCGCGGCTACACCTTC
TRBV28	.	TRBJ1-2	.	CASSDPPPKPYGYTF	TGTGCCAGCAGTGACCCCCCCCCAAAGCCCTATGGCTACACCTTC
TRBV12-5	.	TRBJ1-5	.	CASGGAGNQPQHF	TGTGCTAGTGGGGGGGCTGGCAATCAGCCCCAGCATTTT
TRBV29-1	.	TRBJ1-2	.	CSVESGASYGYTF	TGCAGCGTTGAGTCGGGGGCCTCCTATGGCTACACCTTC
TRBV18	.	TRBJ2-3	TRBD1	CASSRGTGKIDTQYF	TGTGCCAGCTCACGCGGGACAGGGAAGATAGATACGCAGTATTTT
TRBV25-1	.	TRBJ1-1	.	CASSNSGDTEAFF	TGTGCCAGCAGTAACAGTGGGGACACTGAAGCTTTCTTT
TRBV7-9	.	TRBJ1-2	TRBD1	CASSPGGGGNYGYTF	TGTGCCAGCAGCCCAGGGGGGGGAGGAAACTATGGCTACACCTTC
TRBV19	.	TRBJ2-5	TRBD1	CASSRSTGWGETQYF	TGTGCCAGTAGTAGATCGACAGGGTGGGGCGAGACCCAGTACTTC
TRBV3-1/TRBV3-2	.	TRBJ2-3	TRBD1	CASSLDREQDTQYF	TGTGCCAGCAGCCTAGACAGGGAGCAAGATACGCAGTATTTT
TRBV3-1/TRBV3-2	.	TRBJ1-6	.	CASSSERIYRVGSYNSPLHF	TGTGCCAGCAGCAGCGAGCGAATTTACAGGGTAGGGTCCTATAATTCACCCCTCCACTTT
TRBV27	once	TRBJ1-2	.	CASSFAANYGYTF	TGTGCCAGCAGTTTCGCAGCTAACTATGGCTACACCTTC
TRBV5-6	few	TRBJ1-2	.	CASSQQGGYGYTF	TGTGCCAGCAGCCAACAGGGTGGCTATGGCTACACCTTC
TRBV19	.	TRBJ1-5	TRBD1	CASRDRVGNQPQHF	TGTGCCAGTAGGGACAGGGTTGGCAATCAGCCCCAGCATTTT
TRBV12-3/TRBV12-4	.	TRBJ1-2	.	CASSLYPGYGYTF	TGTGCCAGCAGTTTATATCCTGGCTATGGCTACACCTTC
TRBV27	.	TRBJ1-3	.	CASSSDPGNTIYF	TGTGCCAGCAGTTCAGACCCGGGAAACACCATATATTTT
TRBV7-2	.	TRBJ2-1	TRBD2	CASSLGTSGSEQFF	TGTGCCAGCAGCTTAGGGACTAGCGGGAGTGAGCAGTTCTTC
TRBV2	.	TRBJ2-3	.	CASKPVGGTDTQYF	TGTGCCAGCAAACCGGTGGGGGGCACAGATACGCAGTATTTT
TRBV10-2	.	TRBJ1-6	.	CASSEPTQGDNSPLHF	TGCGCCAGCAGTGAGCCCACACAGGGAGACAATTCACCCCTCCACTTT
TRBV19	.	TRBJ1-5	TRBD1	CASSYTRTGRTPNQPQHF	TGTGCCAGTAGTTACACTCGGACAGGACGGACCCCTAATCAGCCCCAGCATTTT
TRBV3-1/TRBV3-2	.	TRBJ2-6	.	CASSQGFTGANVLTF	TGTGCCAGCAGCCAGGGATTCACTGGGGCCAACGTCCTGACTTTC
TRBV7-8	.	TRBJ1-4	.	CASSLQTTNEKLFF	TGTGCCAGCAGCTTACAGACCACTAATGAAAAACTGTTTTTT
TRBV29-1	.	TRBJ1-1	TRBD1	CSVEGQGMYTEAFF	TGCAGCGTTGAAGGACAGGGTATGTACACTGAAGCTTTCTTT
TRBV11-2	.	TRBJ2-1	TRBD2	CASNKAGGNEQFF	TGTGCCAGCAATAAAGCGGGAGGCAATGAGCAGTTCTTC
TRBV27	.	TRBJ2-2	.	CASSLEGTGELFF	TGTGCCAGCAGTTTAGAAGGCACCGGGGAGCTGTTTTTT
TRBV7-8	.	TRBJ2-1	TRBD2	CASSLGRSRTSARTNEQFF	TGTGCCAGCAGCTTAGGGCGGTCCCGAACTAGCGCGAGGACGAATGAGCAGTTCTTC
TRBV9	.	TRBJ2-5	TRBD2	CASSGRGTSGQETQYF	TGTGCCAGCAGCGGCCGAGGGACTAGCGGCCAAGAGACCCAGTACTTC
TRBV27	once	TRBJ2-6	TRBD1	CASSSGQGLVSGANVLTF	TGTGCCAGCAGTTCGGGACAGGGCCTAGTCTCTGGGGCCAACGTCCTGACTTTC
TRBV7-9	few	TRBJ2-1	.	CASSSSASSYNEQFF	TGTGCCAGCAGCTCTAGCGCGAGCTCCTACAATGAGCAGTTCTTC
TRBV2	.	TRBJ1-3	.	CASTSGVKASGNTIYF	TGTGCCAGCACATCGGGAGTAAAAGCCTCTGGAAACACCATATATTTT
TRBV21-1	.	TRBJ1-2	.	CASSKALLLLWGFGYTF	TGTGCCAGCAGCAAAGCGCTCCTATTGCTTTGGGGGTTTGGCTACACCTTC